This is a list of T cell receptor beta chains from one sample in a study of blood T cell repertoires in COVID-19. The protocol was immunoSEQ multiplex PCR, while the TCRdb copy is restricted to in-frame clones and leaves out a portion. The sample consists of around 160,000 clones, roughly nine tenths of them appearing once. Sequencing was performed on PBMCs or T cells enriched from blood (not recorded which). The source is a woman between 40 and 55 years old who had been exposed to COVID-19. The CDR3 runs from the conserved cysteine through the conserved F or W. A D gene is named only where the DNA matches it firmly. Clone size is not always given. Where it is, it says once, few, many or a class for expanded clones.

d_call	cdr3_length	v_call	clone_size	j_call	cdr3_aa	cdr3_nt
TRBD1	17	TRBV5-6	.	TRBJ1-1	CASSPAGTGGAVTEAFF	TGTGCCAGCAGCCCGGCCGGGACAGGGGGCGCAGTGACTGAAGCTTTCTTT
.	15	TRBV19	.	TRBJ2-2	CASSIDPLGTGELFF	TGTGCCAGTAGTATAGACCCCCTAGGCACCGGGGAGCTGTTTTTT
.	15	TRBV10-2	.	TRBJ2-3	CASSSSRVLADTQYF	TGCGCCAGCAGTTCCTCCAGGGTTTTGGCAGATACGCAGTATTTT
.	15	TRBV24-1	.	TRBJ2-5	CATSANRGGRETQYF	TGTGCCACCAGTGCCAATAGGGGGGGCCGAGAGACCCAGTACTTC
TRBD1	15	TRBV7-9	.	TRBJ1-1	CASSLGGGRGTEAFF	TGTGCCAGCAGCTTAGGAGGGGGCCGAGGCACTGAAGCTTTCTTT
.	15	TRBV9	few	TRBJ1-3	CASSVGGTSPNTIYF	TGTGCCAGCAGCGTAGGCGGGACCTCGCCAAACACCATATATTTT
TRBD1	15	TRBV2	.	TRBJ2-1	CASSARQGVYNEQFF	TGTGCCAGCAGTGCCAGGCAGGGGGTCTACAATGAGCAGTTCTTC
TRBD2	17	TRBV19	once	TRBJ2-2	CASSPIRLAGGSGELFF	TGTGCCAGTAGCCCAATAAGACTAGCGGGAGGATCCGGGGAGCTGTTTTTT
.	13	TRBV12-3/TRBV12-4	.	TRBJ1-2	CASSYQANYGYTF	TGTGCCAGCAGTTATCAGGCTAACTATGGCTACACCTTC
TRBD1	16	TRBV6-5	.	TRBJ1-2	CASSYAGQGPNYGYTF	TGTGCCAGCAGTTACGCCGGACAGGGGCCAAACTATGGCTACACCTTC
TRBD1	18	TRBV4-3	.	TRBJ1-6	CASSPHGRTGLGNSPLHF	TGCGCCAGCAGCCCCCACGGGCGGACAGGGCTGGGAAATTCACCCCTCCACTTT
.	15	TRBV27	few	TRBJ1-1	CASSSTPPGGTEAFF	TGTGCCAGCAGTTCAACCCCCCCCGGGGGCACTGAAGCTTTCTTT
.	11	TRBV2	.	TRBJ2-2	CASTGAGELFF	TGTGCCAGTACAGGCGCCGGGGAGCTGTTTTTT
.	16	TRBV19	.	TRBJ1-3	CASSIPGQSSGNTIYF	TGTGCCAGTAGTATCCCGGGACAAAGCTCTGGAAACACCATATATTTT
TRBD2	16	TRBV9	.	TRBJ2-7	CASSVKKREDTYEQYF	TGTGCCAGCAGCGTAAAGAAGCGGGAGGATACCTACGAGCAGTACTTC
TRBD2	17	TRBV7-3	.	TRBJ2-1	CASSLLRTSGGDNEQFF	TGTGCCAGCAGCCTACTTAGGACTAGCGGGGGGGACAATGAGCAGTTCTTC
TRBD1	15	TRBV5-6	.	TRBJ1-3	CASSLFQGAGNTIYF	TGTGCCAGCAGCTTGTTCCAGGGGGCTGGAAACACCATATATTTT
TRBD1	14	TRBV9	.	TRBJ1-1	CASSPRTGEFEAFF	TGTGCCAGCAGCCCTCGGACAGGGGAATTTGAAGCTTTCTTT
.	18	TRBV7-8	.	TRBJ1-3	CASTLGQTGRASGNTIYF	TGTGCCAGCACCTTGGGTCAGACAGGCCGAGCCTCTGGAAACACCATATATTTT
.	17	TRBV24-1	.	TRBJ2-1	CATSESGHPLSYNEQFF	TGTGCCACCAGTGAATCGGGACACCCTCTTTCCTACAATGAGCAGTTCTTC
TRBD2	18	TRBV7-8	.	TRBJ2-7	CASSLGLAGGRSAYEQYF	TGTGCCAGCAGCTTAGGGCTAGCGGGAGGCCGCTCCGCCTACGAGCAGTACTTC
TRBD1	13	TRBV10-1	.	TRBJ1-2	CASIPTGDAGYTF	TGCGCCAGCATCCCGACAGGGGACGCTGGCTACACCTTC